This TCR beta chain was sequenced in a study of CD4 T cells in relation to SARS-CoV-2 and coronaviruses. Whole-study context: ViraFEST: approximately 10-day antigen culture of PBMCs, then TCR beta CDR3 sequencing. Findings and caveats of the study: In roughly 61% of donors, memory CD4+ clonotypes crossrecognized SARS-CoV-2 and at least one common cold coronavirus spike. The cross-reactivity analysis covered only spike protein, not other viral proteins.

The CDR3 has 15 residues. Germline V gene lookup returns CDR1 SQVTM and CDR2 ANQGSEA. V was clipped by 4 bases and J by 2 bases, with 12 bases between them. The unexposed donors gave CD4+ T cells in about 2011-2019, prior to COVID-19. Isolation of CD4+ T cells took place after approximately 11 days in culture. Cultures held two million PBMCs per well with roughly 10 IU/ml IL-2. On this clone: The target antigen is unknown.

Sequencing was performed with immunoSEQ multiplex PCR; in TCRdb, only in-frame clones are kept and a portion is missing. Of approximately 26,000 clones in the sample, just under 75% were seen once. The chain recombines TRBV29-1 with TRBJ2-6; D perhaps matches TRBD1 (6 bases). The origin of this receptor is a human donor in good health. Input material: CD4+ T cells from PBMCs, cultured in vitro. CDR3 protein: CSVVGSGAGANVLTF. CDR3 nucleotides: TGCAGCGTTGTCGGGTCAGGGGCTGGGGCCAACGTCCTGACTTTC.